Below, 29 T cell receptor beta chains from the same sample are listed, as sequenced in a study of patients and donors after allogeneic stem cell transplantation. MiXCR, run by TCRdb on the RT-PCR reads, gives a single entry per CDR3 protein. The table lists about 210,000 distinct CDR3 sequences, around two fifths of them singletons, with roughly 10% in the top ten. Sequencing input: blood, either unsorted or a sorted T cell fraction (not recorded which). The receptor source for this set is a human donor who was either an allogeneic HSCT recipient or a stem cell or donor lymphocyte infusion donor (not recorded which). It is not recorded whose cells these are; they may come from a transplant donor.

The sample holds a few counts of this clonotype. V gene TRBV7-2 combines with J gene TRBJ2-4; D might be TRBD1 (5 bases). CDR1 is SGHTA and CDR2 is FQGNSA in the germline V gene. This CDR3 region has 13 residues. V was pared by 5 bases and J by 5 bases, with 10 bases between. Here the CDR3 DNA reads TGTGCCAGCAGCCCAGGGTCGGAAAACATTCAGTACTTC. It yields the protein CASSPGSENIQYF.

This clonotype showed up just a few times. This chain links TRBV12-3 or TRBV12-4 with TRBJ1-6, with D hard to call. The CDR3 covers 15 residues. Between the trimmed V and J ends, which lost 5 bases and 11 bases, there was a span of 19 bases. The DNA for the CDR3 is TGTGCCAGCAGTGTCGCTTGGGGTCGGGAGACACCCCTCCACTTT. Its translation: CASSVAWGRETPLHF.

The rearrangement uses TRBV6-6 and TRBJ1-5, with TRBD1 matching over 7 bases. With V trimmed by 6 bases and J by 6 bases, 8 bases remained unmatched. This CDR3 is built from 14 residues. Looked up from germline, CDR1 is MNHNY and CDR2 is SVGAGI (reference sequence). CDR3 in amino acids: CASSPRAGGQPQHF. Here the CDR3 DNA reads TGTGCCAGCAGCCCAAGGGCAGGGGGTCAGCCCCAGCATTTT.

The V call is TRBV12-3 or TRBV12-4, the J call TRBJ1-6; unclear D gene. The germline V and J ends were trimmed by 6 bases and 8 bases, with 11 bases remaining between them. The CDR3 is made up of 13 amino acids. The CDR3 region has the DNA TGTGCCAGCAGCACGAATCCGGATTCACCCCTCCACTTT. Translation gives CASSTNPDSPLHF.

This clonotype has just a few counts. This chain links TRBV7-2 with TRBJ1-1; no definite D call. Trimming removed 1 base at V and 4 bases at J, with 7 bases between. The germline V gene encodes CDR1 SGHTA and CDR2 FQGNSA. The CDR3 contains 13 residues. CDR3 coding DNA: TGTGCCAGCAGCTTAGTCGAGGGCACTGAAGCTTTCTTT. Its translation: CASSLVEGTEAFF.

This clonotype has just a few counts. V and J are TRBV6-1 and TRBJ2-1; D uncertain. Between the trimmed V and J ends, which lost 1 base and 0 bases, there was a span of 7 bases. This CDR3 has 15 residues. Germline CDR1 and CDR2: MNHNS and SASEGT. This chain's CDR3 is CASSEVALSYNEQFF. In nucleotides, the CDR3 is TGTGCCAGCAGTGAAGTGGCACTCTCCTACAATGAGCAGTTCTTC.

CDR3 loop: CAWSWRSHYNSPLHF. As DNA, the CDR3 is TGTGCCTGGAGTTGGAGGAGCCACTATAATTCACCCCTCCACTTT. The rearrangement uses TRBV30 and TRBJ1-6, with D uncertain. Trimming removed 2 bases from V and 3 bases from J, with 11 bases in between. Germline CDR1 reads GTSNPN; CDR2 reads SVGIG (reference sequence). CDR3 length: 15 residues.

V usage is TRBV5-1 and J usage is TRBJ2-7, with D perhaps matching TRBD1 or TRBD2 (6 bases each). Germline V gene lookup returns CDR1 SGHRS and CDR2 YFSETQ. CDR3 size: 15 residues. The V and J ends lost 4 bases and 2 bases respectively, with 16 bases between them. CDR3 nucleotides: TGCGCCAGCAGCGCGGGACACTCCCGTCCCTACGAGCAGTACTTC. It codes for CASSAGHSRPYEQYF.

The genes are TRBV7-9 and TRBJ1-1; 7 bases are a match to TRBD1. V shed 4 bases, J shed 1 base, and the junction held 6 bases outside the gene matches. CDR1 is SEHNR, CDR2 FQNEAQ, per germline (reference sequence). The CDR3 consists of 15 residues. The CDR3 loop is CASSYYGQANTEAFF. CDR3 sequence (DNA): TGTGCCAGCAGCTATTACGGACAGGCGAACACTGAAGCTTTCTTT. The full variable domain, with the rest looked up from reference TRBV7-9 and TRBJ1-1, is DTGVSQNPRHKITKRGQNVTFRCDPISEHNRLYWYRQTLGQGPEFLTYFQNEAQLEKSRLLSDRFSAERPKGSFSTLEIQRTEQGDSAMYLCASSYYGQANTEAFFGQGTRLTVV.

The chain is built from TRBV5-1 and TRBJ2-7, with TRBD2 matching over 14 bases. The CDR3 is made up of 14 amino acids. Germline values: CDR1 SGHRS, CDR2 YFSETQ. V dropped 4 bases and J dropped 7; count of bases not matched to a gene: 4. The CDR3 loop reads CASSLGTSGGEQYF. DNA of the CDR3: TGCGCCAGCAGCCTCGGGACTAGCGGGGGAGAGCAGTACTTC. Full variable domain (rest looked up from reference TRBV5-1 and TRBJ2-7): KAGVTQTPRYLIKTRGQQVTLSCSPISGHRSVSWYQQTPGQGLQFLFEYFSETQRNKGNFPGRFSGRQFSNSRSEMNVSTLELGDSALYLCASSLGTSGGEQYFGPGTRLTVT.

V gene TRBV15 combines with J gene TRBJ1-6; the match to TRBD1 covers 7 bases. CDR1 LNHNV and CDR2 YYDKDF come from the germline V gene (reference sequence). V shed 5 bases, J shed 7 bases, and the junction held 11 bases outside the gene matches. This CDR3 is 16 amino acids long. The CDR3 protein is CATSGNPTGNNSPLHF. In DNA form, the CDR3 reads TGTGCCACCAGCGGCAACCCGACAGGGAACAATTCACCCCTCCACTTT. Complete variable domain (other parts from reference TRBV15 and TRBJ1-6): DAMVIQNPRYQVTQFGKPVTLSCSQTLNHNVMYWYQQKSSQAPKLLFHYYDKDFNNEADTPDNFQSRRPNTSFCFLDIRSPGLGDTAMYLCATSGNPTGNNSPLHFGNGTRLTVT.

This clonotype was seen only once. V and J are TRBV29-1 and TRBJ2-2; D tentatively reads TRBD1 or TRBD2 (5 bases each). The V end was cut by 4 bases, the J end by 5 bases, with 14 bases between. The CDR3 has 14 residues. Germline values: CDR1 SQVTM, CDR2 ANQGSEA. CDR3 loop: CSVAPGLMTGELFF. DNA for the CDR3: TGCAGCGTTGCCCCGGGGCTTATGACCGGGGAGCTGTTTTTT.

This clonotype came up many times. The chain couples TRBV9 to TRBJ1-2; D not certain. The germline V gene has CDR1 SGDLS and CDR2 YYNGEE. The ends were cut back, 4 bases at V and 0 bases at J, with 13 bases in the middle. There are 15 residues in the CDR3. The CDR3 reads CASSPREGANYGYTF. As DNA, the CDR3 is TGTGCCAGCAGCCCCCGGGAAGGAGCTAACTATGGCTACACCTTC.

The V and J genes are TRBV27 and TRBJ2-6; D is ambiguous. The CDR3 covers 15 residues. Germline values: CDR1 MNHEY, CDR2 SMNVEV (reference sequence). The V end was cut by 8 bases, the J end by 0 bases, with 11 bases between. CDR3 residues: CASVLGVSGANVLTF. The CDR3 coding sequence is TGTGCCAGCGTGCTGGGTGTCTCTGGGGCCAACGTCCTGACTTTC.

This rearrangement joins TRBV20-1 to TRBJ1-5, with 8 bases lining up with TRBD1. CDR1 is DFQATT and CDR2 is SNEGSKA in the germline V gene (reference sequence). The CDR3 is 13 residues long. The V segment lost 7 bases and the J segment 5 bases; nucleotides outside the gene matches: 7. In DNA, the CDR3 is TGCAGTGGCCTCGACAGGGGCCATCAGCCCCAGCATTTT. It specifies CSGLDRGHQPQHF.

In its sample, this clonotype was seen once. This chain uses TRBV10-2 with TRBJ1-2; D is unclear. The CDR3 consists of 15 residues. The germline CDR1 and CDR2 sequences are WSHSY and SAAADI. Deletions cut 2 bases from V and 0 bases from J, with 10 bases between. CDR3 nucleotides: TGCGCCAGCAGTGAGGTTGCAGTCGCTAACTATGGCTACACCTTC. Its protein is CASSEVAVANYGYTF.

This clonotype appeared a few times. The chain couples TRBV5-1 to TRBJ1-1; the match to TRBD1 covers 7 bases. The J segment lost 2 bases and the V segment lost 4 bases, leaving 8 bases of the junction unmatched. CDR1 is SGHRS, CDR2 YFSETQ, per germline. This CDR3 has 15 residues. CDR3 amino acids: CASSTDAGGNTEAFF. DNA for the CDR3: TGCGCCAGCAGCACCGATGCAGGGGGAAACACTGAAGCTTTCTTT.

This CDR3 is CASSTAGNSPLHF. CDR3 coding DNA: TGTGCCAGCAGCACGGCTGGAAATTCACCCCTCCACTTT. The rearrangement links TRBV21-1 to TRBJ1-6. TRBV21-1 is a pseudogene segment. CDR3 size: 13 residues.

The genes are TRBV12-3 or TRBV12-4 and TRBJ1-6; TRBD1 might be the D (6 bases). The CDR3 loop spans 18 amino acids. V lost 8 bases, J lost 5 bases, and 25 bases lay in between. The CDR3, as DNA: TGTGCCAGCGGAAGGGGGGTCCCCGGTGGGTCCAATAATTCACCCCTCCACTTT. Translation gives CASGRGVPGGSNNSPLHF.

CDR3 sequence (DNA): TGTGCCAGCAGTTTTCGGCTTACTCCCGAGCAGTACTTC. Translating gives CASSFRLTPEQYF. V is TRBV28 and J is TRBJ2-7; D unclear. Trimming took off 3 bases at V and 6 bases at J, with 12 bases between the two ends. The germline CDR1 and CDR2 sequences are MDHEN and SYDVKM. This CDR3 is 13 amino acids long.

A few counts support this clonotype. The chain couples TRBV20-1 to TRBJ1-1, with D tentatively TRBD1 (5 bases). V shed 5 bases and J shed 4 bases, with 11 bases lying between them. CDR1 and CDR2 from the germline V gene are DFQATT and SNEGSKA (reference sequence). The CDR3 covers 12 residues. The CDR3: CSALRVPTEAFF. CDR3 coding DNA: TGCAGTGCTCTCAGGGTGCCCACTGAAGCTTTCTTT.

The chain is built from TRBV7-9 and TRBJ2-1; perhaps TRBD1 as D (6 bases). V was cut by 5 bases and J by 8 bases, with 13 bases left in between. The CDR3 contains 13 residues. Germline V gene data show CDR1 as SEHNR and CDR2 as FQNEAQ (reference sequence). The CDR3 nucleotides read TGTGCCAGCAGCGTCCACAGGGCCGATGAGCAGTTCTTC. Protein sequence: CASSVHRADEQFF.

The J gene is TRBJ2-7, the V gene TRBV4-1; no clear D. CDR3 length equals 16 residues. V lost 0 bases to trimming and J lost 3 bases, with 15 bases between them. Looked up from germline, CDR1 is MGHRA and CDR2 is YSYEKL. CDR3 bases: TGCGCCAGCAGCCAAGATAAGCATGCCCAGGACTACGAGCAGTACTTC. It specifies CASSQDKHAQDYEQYF.

The chain couples TRBV4-1 to TRBJ1-4; 11 bases are a match to TRBD1. V lost 4 bases, J lost 4 bases, and 5 bases stayed unmatched. This CDR3 has 16 amino acids. Germline V gives CDR1 MGHRA, CDR2 YSYEKL. CDR3 sequence (DNA): TGCGCCAGCAGCCTCGGACAGGGGGCGAGTAATGAAAAACTGTTTTTT. It yields the protein CASSLGQGASNEKLFF.

This clonotype was detected a few times. The chain combines TRBV19 with TRBJ1-6; D perhaps matches TRBD1 (6 bases). The CDR3 covers 14 residues. V lost 8 bases, J lost 3 bases, and 11 bases lay in between. From germline, CDR1 is LNHDA and CDR2 SQIVND (reference sequence). The CDR3 DNA reads as TGTGCCAGTGAGGAGGGGGGCTATAATTCACCCCTCCACTTT. Translating it yields CASEEGGYNSPLHF.

This clonotype was counted a few times. The chain employs TRBV29-1 and TRBJ2-7, with D perhaps TRBD1 or TRBD2 (5 bases each). The ends were cut back, 5 bases at V and 1 base at J, with 9 bases in the middle. The germline gives CDR1 SQVTM, CDR2 ANQGSEA. This CDR3 has 12 residues. CDR3 coding DNA: TGCAGCGTTCGGGACGGGTCCTACGAGCAGTACTTC. Translated: CSVRDGSYEQYF.

The V gene is TRBV5-1, the J gene TRBJ2-7, with TRBD2 identical over 7 bases. Germline trimming cut 0 bases from V and 0 bases from J; bases unmatched to any gene: 3. The CDR3 loop spans 15 amino acids. Germline CDR1 and CDR2: SGHRS and YFSETQ. The CDR3, as DNA: TGCGCCAGCAGCTTGGCTGGGGGGGACTCCTACGAGCAGTACTTC. It yields the protein CASSLAGGDSYEQYF.

This chain links TRBV7-2 with TRBJ2-3; D gene unclear. The ends were cut back, 4 bases at V and 4 bases at J, with 18 bases in the middle. Germline-derived CDR1 and CDR2 are SGHTA and FQGNSA. The CDR3 has 16 amino acids. CDR3 amino acids: CASSSPDGSPPDTQYF. CDR3 DNA: TGTGCCAGCAGCTCCCCTGATGGGTCCCCCCCAGATACGCAGTATTTT.

This clonotype was detected a few times. The CDR3 DNA sequence: TGTGCCATCAGTTCCCACGGACGGACAGAGGAACCCCAGCATTTT. Translated, it gives CAISSHGRTEEPQHF. The chain has TRBV10-3 and TRBJ1-5; D perhaps matches TRBD1 (6 bases). The length of the CDR3 is 15 residues. Germline values: CDR1 ENHRY, CDR2 SYGVKD. Between the trimmed V and J ends, which lost 5 bases and 10 bases, there was a span of 21 bases.